This T cell receptor beta chain is from a study of blood T cell repertoires in COVID-19. Study-level information: COVID-19 samples from acute and convalescent phases originated in the United States, Italy and Spain.

In the authors' methods: Reference gene primers were amplified, and this amplification served to estimate nucleated cell counts. Sequencing used immunoSEQ multiplex PCR; TCRdb keeps in-frame clones, though not all of them. V and J calls and clone size follow that table, whereas D and trimming were derived from the DNA. The sample holds some 160,000 clones, roughly four fifths seen once. There are 16 residues in the CDR3. J gave up 6 bases and V 5 bases, and 12 bases lay outside the gene matches. Germline V gene data show CDR1 as SGHTA and CDR2 as FQGNSA. This chain joins TRBV7-2 and TRBJ2-7; 11 nucleotides agree with TRBD2. The sample was peripheral blood. This clonotype was obtained from an elderly woman with COVID-19, enrolled during active disease. CDR3 coding DNA: TGTGCCAGCAGCAAAAAGCGTACTAGCGGGAGTTCCGAGCAGTACTTC. It is translated as CASSKKRTSGSSEQYF. Full variable domain (remainder filled in from reference TRBV7-2 and TRBJ2-7): GAGVSQSPSNKVTEKGKDVELRCDPISGHTALYWYRQSLGQGLEFLIYFQGNSAPDKSGLPSDRFSAERTGGSVSTLTIQRTQQEDSAVYLCASSKKRTSGSSEQYFGPGTRLTVT.